Each of the 21 T cell receptor beta chains below was sequenced from the same sample in a study of T cell repertoires in cytomegalovirus infection. Each CDR3 protein is one row after TCRdb ran MiXCR on the reads. The sample lists approximately 390,000 distinct CDR3 sequences, approximately 35% occurring once. The antigens of these receptors remain unknown. The sample consisted of cultured PBMCs, taken from culture after CMV antigen stimulation. These receptors were obtained from a human donor in good health (CMV status not recorded). Some clones in this sample may be carry-over from other donors' samples.

This clonotype has at least ten counts. The chain couples TRBV11-1 to TRBJ2-5; 7 bases are a match to TRBD1. The CDR3 totals 14 residues. After removal of 2 bases from V and 5 bases from J, the junction contained 5 bases not matched to a gene. The germline CDR1 and CDR2 sequences are SGHAT and FQDESV (reference sequence). In DNA, the CDR3 is TGTGCCAGCAGCTTACAGGGGGATGCGGAGACCCAGTACTTC. This sequence encodes CASSLQGDAETQYF.

The chain has TRBV4-3 and TRBJ2-2; D possibly corresponds to TRBD1 (6 bases). The CDR3 consists of 16 residues. Germline CDR1 reads LGHNA; CDR2 reads YSLEER. V was trimmed by 3 bases and J by 0 bases, leaving 11 bases between them. The CDR3 coding sequence is TGCGCCAGCAGCCAGTGGACAGTTTCGAACACCGGGGAGCTGTTTTTT. It yields the protein CASSQWTVSNTGELFF.

The rearrangement uses TRBV20-1 and TRBJ2-5; the match to TRBD2 covers 7 bases. The length of the CDR3 is 13 residues. In germline, CDR1 is DFQATT, CDR2 SNEGSKA (reference sequence). Trimming at V came to 0 bases and at J to 6 bases, leaving 4 bases not matched to a gene. The CDR3 reads CSARDGRGKTQYF. CDR3 nucleotides: TGCAGTGCTAGAGATGGGAGGGGTAAGACCCAGTACTTC.

This clonotype has just a few counts. This chain uses TRBV7-6 with TRBJ2-1, with 7 bases that match TRBD1. CDR3 length: 14 amino acids. In germline, CDR1 is SGHVS, CDR2 FNYEAQ. V trimming: 11 bases; J trimming: 6 bases; junction bases outside the gene matches: 13. The CDR3 loop reads CAAGPQDRSNEQFF. In nucleotides, the CDR3 is TGTGCCGCTGGCCCTCAGGACAGGTCCAATGAGCAGTTCTTC.

This clonotype has a handful of counts. CDR3 protein: CASSPRQGRSPLHF. CDR3 nucleotides: TGTGCCAGCAGCCCCAGACAGGGGAGATCACCCCTCCACTTT. The rearrangement joins TRBV7-2 to TRBJ1-6, with 8 bases lining up with TRBD1. J gave up 10 bases and V 5 bases, and 7 bases lay outside the gene matches. Germline V lookup: CDR1 SGHTA, CDR2 FQGNSA. The CDR3 length is 14 residues.

V is TRBV29-1 and J is TRBJ1-1; D uncertain. V lost 6 bases to trimming and J lost 3 bases, with 14 bases between them. Germline-derived CDR1 and CDR2 are SQVTM and ANQGSEA. There are 13 residues in the CDR3. The CDR3 sequence: CSVPWLGDTEAFF. DNA of the CDR3: TGCAGCGTCCCTTGGCTGGGAGACACTGAAGCTTTCTTT.

This clonotype has a handful of counts. The chain uses TRBV19 and TRBJ1-1, with D possibly matching TRBD1 (5 bases). The CDR3 consists of 12 residues. CDR1 and CDR2 (germline): LNHDA, SQIVND (reference sequence). Trimming removed 7 bases at V and 3 bases at J, with 9 bases between. In DNA form, the CDR3 reads TGTGCCAGTAAGGAGGGGTACACTGAAGCTTTCTTT. Its translation is CASKEGYTEAFF.

This chain connects TRBV4-1 to TRBJ2-1; 8 bases map to TRBD1. Looked up from germline, CDR1 is MGHRA and CDR2 is YSYEKL. Losses at the gene ends were 3 bases for V and 8 bases for J; bases not matched to a gene: 6. The CDR3 covers 14 residues. The DNA for the CDR3 is TGCGCCAGCAGCCACGGACAGGGAGGCGATGAGCAGTTCTTC. Protein product: CASSHGQGGDEQFF.

CDR3 loop: CASSKGGSSNQPQHF. CDR3 in DNA: TGTGCCAGTAGCAAAGGCGGGAGTAGCAATCAGCCCCAGCATTTT. This sequence joins TRBV19 and TRBJ1-5; no firm D call. V was trimmed by 6 bases and J by 0 bases, leaving 12 bases between them. This CDR3 is 15 amino acids long. In germline, CDR1 is LNHDA, CDR2 SQIVND (reference sequence).

About this clonotype itself: One junction end disagrees with the germline gene, perhaps due to a read error. This sequence joins TRBV10-3 and TRBJ2-5; tentatively, D is TRBD2 (6 bases). This CDR3 spans 14 amino acids. CDR1 ENHRY and CDR2 SYGVKD come from the germline V gene. The CDR3 protein is CASGPGDGQETQCF. The CDR3 DNA reads TGTGCGTCGGGGCCGGGAGATGGGCAAGAGACCCAGTGCTTC.

This clonotype has only one observation. The V call is TRBV29-1, the J call TRBJ1-2; D ambiguous. CDR3 length: 13 amino acids. Germline CDR1 SQVTM, CDR2 ANQGSEA. With 7 bases removed from V and 6 bases from J, the gap between germline ends came to 18 bases. CDR3 nucleotide sequence: TGCAGCGCCTTCCAAGGGAGGGCCCATGGCTACACCTTC. Translated: CSAFQGRAHGYTF.

The genes are TRBV20-1 and TRBJ2-7; no firm D call. Germline V gene sequence: CDR1 DFQATT, CDR2 SNEGSKA (reference sequence). Trimming cost V 0 bases and J 4 bases, with 22 bases left between them. The CDR3 sequence is 17 residues long. CDR3 sequence: CSAREKTWAATVYEQYF. In DNA, the CDR3 is TGCAGTGCTAGAGAAAAGACGTGGGCAGCCACAGTTTACGAGCAGTACTTC.

The chain is built from TRBV6-5 and TRBJ1-3, with D tentatively TRBD1 (6 bases). Germline assignment: CDR1 MNHEY and CDR2 SVGAGI. The CDR3 extends over 15 amino acids. The ends were cut back, 5 bases at V and 0 bases at J, with 11 bases in the middle. CDR3 sequence: CASSRGGNSGNTIYF. CDR3 nucleotide sequence: TGTGCCAGCAGTCGAGGGGGTAACTCTGGAAACACCATATATTTT.

The chain uses TRBV6-2 or TRBV6-3 and TRBJ2-3; D is unclear. This CDR3 is built from 18 residues. The ends were cut back, 0 bases at V and 2 bases at J, with 18 bases in the middle. CDR1 and CDR2 from the germline V gene are MNHEY and SVGEGT. DNA of the CDR3: TGTGCCAGCAGTTACTCGACGGGCCAGCCGCCATCCACAGATACGCAGTATTTT. Residues: CASSYSTGQPPSTDTQYF.

This clonotype was seen a few times. The chain joins TRBV20-1 to TRBJ2-7; 9 positions agree with TRBD2. The CDR3 covers 15 residues. CDR1 is DFQATT and CDR2 is SNEGSKA in the germline V gene (reference sequence). V was pared by 3 bases and J by 6 bases, with 12 bases of the junction left unmatched. CDR3 sequence: CSARPFIAGGPEQYF. CDR3 coding DNA: TGCAGTGCTAGGCCTTTCATCGCGGGAGGGCCCGAGCAGTACTTC.

The sample holds a few counts of this clonotype. This rearrangement joins TRBV5-1 to TRBJ2-5, with TRBD1 as a possible D gene (6 bases). The CDR3 covers 16 residues. The germline V and J ends were trimmed by 2 bases and 2 bases, with 16 bases remaining between them. Germline-derived CDR1 and CDR2 are SGHRS and YFSETQ. CDR3 protein: CASSFSRGHEQETQYF. The CDR3, as DNA: TGCGCCAGCAGCTTTTCCAGGGGACATGAACAAGAGACCCAGTACTTC. The full variable domain, completed using reference TRBV5-1 and TRBJ2-5, is KAGVTQTPRYLIKTRGQQVTLSCSPISGHRSVSWYQQTPGQGLQFLFEYFSETQRNKGNFPGRFSGRQFSNSRSEMNVSTLELGDSALYLCASSFSRGHEQETQYFGPGTRLLVL.

V usage is TRBV19 and J usage is TRBJ1-2; D not certain. The germline CDR1 and CDR2 sequences are LNHDA and SQIVND (reference sequence). The CDR3 spans 13 residues. Trimming left V 5 bases short and J 2 bases short, with 9 bases between. The CDR3 nucleotides are TGTGCCAGTAGTTTTGGGATAAACTATGGCTACACCTTC. It encodes CASSFGINYGYTF.

Comments on this clonotype: Sequence at one end of the junction differs from germline and may be a read error. The chain joins TRBV4-1 to TRBJ2-1; 9 nucleotides agree with TRBD2. The length of the CDR3 is 16 residues. Germline-derived CDR1 and CDR2 are MGHRA and YSYEKL. The CDR3 coding sequence is TGTGCCAGCAGCCAAGATCTCCTAGCGGGATATACTGAGCAGTTCTTC. Translation gives CASSQDLLAGYTEQFF.

There are a few counts of this clonotype. The chain carries TRBV12-3 or TRBV12-4 and TRBJ2-3, with D unresolved. V was clipped by 2 bases and J by 5 bases, with 8 bases between them. There are 13 residues in the CDR3. CDR3 bases: TGTGCCAGCAGTTTAAACCTCCGAGATACGCAGTATTTT. Protein sequence: CASSLNLRDTQYF.

With regard to this clonotype: A much more abundant neighbour one base away suggests this may be a read error. This chain links TRBV7-6 with TRBJ2-5; no firm D call. This CDR3 has 11 amino acids. V gave up 5 bases and J gave up 2 bases, with 3 bases separating them. Germline V gene data show CDR1 as SGHVS and CDR2 as FNYEAQ. CDR3 DNA sequence: TGTGCCAGCAGCCATCAAGAGACCCAGTACTTC. It codes for CASSHQETQYF.

This clonotype was detected ten times or more. This chain connects TRBV7-6 to TRBJ2-7; TRBD2 is a possible D gene (5 bases). V was shortened by 4 bases and J by 2 bases, with 9 bases between the two germline ends. This CDR3 has 13 residues. Germline-derived CDR1 and CDR2 are SGHVS and FNYEAQ. The CDR3 nucleotides read TGTGCCAGCAGCTCCATCGGGACCTACGAGCAGTACTTC. Its translation: CASSSIGTYEQYF.